This TCR beta chain was observed in a study of a mutant IDH1 vaccine in newly diagnosed glioma. Study summary: Visit V12 happened at week 35; visit V13 happened at week 47.

There are 13 residues in the CDR3. V lost 5 bases and J lost 7, with 9 bases in between. CDR1 and CDR2 (germline): SGHAT, FQNNGV. The time point denotes: week 35, safety follow-up. Every single dose of the vaccine, 300 ug of mutant IDH1 20-mer peptide, came with topical imiquimod. As regards this clone: What it binds is unknown.

Overall study findings and caveats: Of all patients, approximately 93% showed vaccine-induced immune responses.

Method: immunoSEQ multiplex PCR; TCRdb's copy keeps in-frame clones and lacks some. This sample has over 45,000 clones, with 92% found just once. This TCR was sampled from a man aged 45-65 years with glioma. This chain joins TRBV11-2 and TRBJ1-6; no clear D. Sequencing was performed on PBMCs, taken from a glioma patient whose treatment included an IDH1 peptide vaccine. The CDR3 nucleotides are TGTGCCAGCAGCCCAACCCTAAATTCACCCCTCCACTTT. As protein: CASSPTLNSPLHF.